The clone carrying this TCR beta chain was picked up many times. Antigen specificity is unknown. The sample originates from a study of early T cells in non-severe SARS-CoV-2 infection. On the study more broadly: The authors sequenced bulk RNA from unsorted whole blood, leaving chains unpaired.

Tagging with unique molecular identifiers was applied to individual cDNA molecules. One entry per CDR3 protein results from TCRdb running MiXCR on the 5' RACE reads. The table shows roughly 100,000 distinct CDR3 sequences, with about an eighth occurring only once. This CDR3 contains 15 residues. Trimming took off 0 bases at V and 4 bases at J, with 10 bases between the two ends. Germline CDR1 is SGHAT and CDR2 is FQNNGV. Findings of the study overall: VDJdb matching, biased toward anti-spike CD8 responses, missed private and CD4 specificities.

The specimen sequenced was whole blood. This sequence originates from an adult who was a healthcare worker with PCR-confirmed SARS-CoV-2 infection or an uninfected control (not recorded which). The rearrangement links TRBV11-2 to TRBJ1-5, with TRBD1 as a possible D gene (5 bases). The DNA for the CDR3 is TGTGCCAGCAGCTTAGATTCAGGGCGTAATCAGCCCCAGCATTTT. It yields the protein CASSLDSGRNQPQHF. The variable domain in full, completed from reference TRBV11-2 and TRBJ1-5, reads EAGVAQSPRYKIIEKRQSVAFWCNPISGHATLYWYQQILGQGPKLLIQFQNNGVVDDSQLPKDRFSAERLKGVDSTLKIQPAKLEDSAVYLCASSLDSGRNQPQHFGDGTRLSIL.